This TCR beta chain was recovered during a study of lymphopenia after photon versus proton radiotherapy. Worth noting for this clone: Antigen unknown.

This CDR3 spans 13 amino acids. The V end was cut by 1 base, the J end by 3 bases, with 8 bases between. Germline CDR1 reads GTSNPN; CDR2 reads SVGIG (reference sequence). Study-wide results and caveats: After the lymphocyte nadir, photon-treated repertoires showed oligoclonal expansion, especially of CD8+ Temra cells. Proton therapy kept repertoires fairly stable, unlike photons, which gained effector/memory cells.

Profiling relied on immunoSEQ multiplex PCR, and the TCRdb table lists in-frame clones only, not all of them. The repertoire has approximately 40,000 clones, approximately 86% of them found once; the top ten carry 9% to 12%. This clonotype was sampled from a woman in her sixties or seventies with pancreatic cancer. Some clones in this sample may be carry-over from other donors' samples. This chain uses TRBV30 with TRBJ2-3; D ambiguous. This sample comprised peripheral blood, obtained from a patient treated with proton-based radiotherapy. DNA of the CDR3: TGTGCCTGGAGTGAAGGCTGGACAGATACGCAGTATTTT. This sequence encodes CAWSEGWTDTQYF.